Listed here are 19 T cell receptor beta chains from one sample, sequenced in a study of blood T cell repertoires in COVID-19. Clones were sequenced by immunoSEQ multiplex PCR, and TCRdb holds only the in-frame ones, with some missing. Among 150,000 to 200,000 clones listed, approximately 86% were seen once. Input material: peripheral blood. These receptors came from a man in his fifties or sixties with active or convalescent COVID-19.

The chain has TRBV19 and TRBJ1-6; the D is unclear. The CDR3 has 14 residues. Trimming left V 8 bases short and J 13 bases short, with 21 bases between. Germline-derived CDR1 and CDR2 are LNHDA and SQIVND (reference sequence). The CDR3 loop is CASQWIGNFGPLHF. CDR3 sequence (DNA): TGTGCCAGTCAGTGGATCGGGAATTTTGGTCCCCTCCACTTT.

The V call is TRBV7-9, the J call TRBJ1-4; D is perhaps TRBD1 (5 bases). The V gene's germline CDR1 is SEHNR and CDR2 FQNEAQ (reference sequence). The V gene lost 5 bases and the J gene lost 1 base, with 8 bases spanning the gap. This CDR3 has 14 residues. In DNA, the CDR3 is TGTGCCAGCAGCCTACAGGAAACTAATGAAAAACTGTTTTTT. Protein: CASSLQETNEKLFF.

The CDR3: CAWSVQGTGYGYTF. CDR3 nucleotide sequence: TGTGCCTGGAGTGTACAAGGGACAGGTTATGGCTACACCTTC. The chain has TRBV30 and TRBJ1-2; 8 bases align to TRBD1. Trimming cost V 0 bases and J 5 bases; bases outside gene matches: 5. Germline assignment: CDR1 GTSNPN and CDR2 SVGIG (reference sequence). The CDR3 covers 14 residues.

The CDR3 here is CASSEGQGNTEAFF. The CDR3 DNA sequence: TGTGCCAGCAGTGAGGGACAGGGTAACACTGAAGCTTTCTTT. The rearrangement uses TRBV25-1 and TRBJ1-1, with TRBD1 matching over 9 bases. Looked up from germline, CDR1 is MGHDK and CDR2 is SYGVNS. J was trimmed by 2 bases and V by 3 bases; bases with no gene match: 1. The CDR3 spans 14 residues. Filled out from reference TRBV25-1 and TRBJ1-1, the complete variable domain reads EADIYQTPRYLVIGTGKKITLECSQTMGHDKMYWYQQDPGMELHLIHYSYGVNSTEKGDLSSESTVSRIRTEHFPLTLESARPSHTSQYLCASSEGQGNTEAFFGQGTRLTVV.

This chain links TRBV5-1 with TRBJ1-2; D unresolved. CDR3 length: 14 residues. The V gene's germline CDR1 is SGHRS and CDR2 YFSETQ. The V gene lost 2 bases and the J gene lost 0 bases, with 8 bases spanning the gap. The CDR3 protein is CASSFGISNYGYTF. Written as DNA, the CDR3 is TGCGCCAGCAGCTTTGGCATATCTAACTATGGCTACACCTTC. The full variable domain, its missing parts supplied by reference TRBV5-1 and TRBJ1-2, is KAGVTQTPRYLIKTRGQQVTLSCSPISGHRSVSWYQQTPGQGLQFLFEYFSETQRNKGNFPGRFSGRQFSNSRSEMNVSTLELGDSALYLCASSFGISNYGYTFGSGTRLTVV.

This sequence joins TRBV9 and TRBJ1-2; 7 bases are a match to TRBD1. Losses at the gene ends were 4 bases for V and 12 bases for J; bases not matched to a gene: 6. Per germline, CDR1 SGDLS and CDR2 YYNGEE. The CDR3 consists of 11 residues. Here the CDR3 reads CASSRDSEHTF. CDR3 coding DNA: TGTGCCAGCAGCAGGGACAGTGAACACACCTTC.

The chain combines TRBV2 with TRBJ1-2; TRBD1 matches at 9 bases. Germline-derived CDR1 and CDR2 are SNHLY and FYNNEI. The CDR3 loop spans 15 amino acids. Germline trimming cut 8 bases from V and 6 bases from J; bases unmatched to any gene: 13. CDR3 amino acids: CASRTPGTGLHGYTF. The CDR3 DNA reads as TGTGCCAGCCGAACTCCCGGGACAGGGCTCCATGGCTACACCTTC.

J is TRBJ1-5 and V is TRBV28; maybe TRBD1 (5 bases). The CDR3 has 13 amino acids. The germline gives CDR1 MDHEN, CDR2 SYDVKM. The V end lost 6 bases, the J end lost 5 bases, and 11 bases lay between the germline ends. The CDR3 region has the DNA TGTGCCAGCAGCACAGGTACACATCAGCCCCAGCATTTT. It encodes CASSTGTHQPQHF.

This rearrangement joins TRBV10-3 to TRBJ1-6; a weak D match, TRBD1 (6 bases). There are 14 residues in the CDR3. Trimming took off 4 bases at V and 7 bases at J, with 11 bases between the two ends. Germline V gene sequence: CDR1 ENHRY, CDR2 SYGVKD. The CDR3 here is CAISGGGGNSPLHF. Here the CDR3 DNA reads TGTGCCATCAGTGGGGGGGGCGGGAATTCACCCCTCCACTTT.

Comment on this clone: In the same sample, other DNA sequences code for this CDR3. The chain recombines TRBV30 with TRBJ1-3; D unresolved. Trimming pared 1 base from V and 1 base from J, leaving 2 bases between. The CDR3 runs to 12 residues. The germline CDR1 and CDR2 sequences are GTSNPN and SVGIG (reference sequence). The CDR3, as DNA: TGTGCCTGGAGTGCGTCTGGAAACACCATATATTTT. Its translation is CAWSASGNTIYF.

The chain has TRBV24-1 and TRBJ2-2, with 9 bases aligning to TRBD2. The V gene end was trimmed by 5 bases and the J gene end by 5 bases; junction bases not matched to a gene: 14. The V gene's germline CDR1 is KGHDR and CDR2 SFDVKD. The length of the CDR3 is 18 residues. The CDR3, as DNA: TGTGCCACCAGTGGTCAATATAAGGCGGGAGGGCGGACCGGGGAGCTGTTTTTT. Protein product: CATSGQYKAGGRTGELFF.

The chain couples TRBV4-2 to TRBJ1-2; a possible D gene is TRBD1 (5 bases). The germline V gene encodes CDR1 LGHNA and CDR2 YNFKEQ. The CDR3 length is 16 residues. Trimming stripped 0 bases from V and 7 bases from J, with 18 bases between. CDR3 nucleotide sequence: TGTGCCAGCAGCCAAGATCCCGAAGTGGGGGGAGTTGGCTACACCTTC. As protein: CASSQDPEVGGVGYTF.

This clone was observed a single time. The chain employs TRBV29-1 and TRBJ2-5; TRBD2 aligns across 8 bases. CDR3 length: 13 residues. Germline trimming cut 4 bases from V and 5 bases from J; bases unmatched to any gene: 6. CDR1 is SQVTM and CDR2 is ANQGSEA in the germline V gene. CDR3 region: CSVAAGGRETQYF. The CDR3 nucleotides read TGCAGCGTTGCAGCCGGCGGGAGGGAGACCCAGTACTTC.

The chain has TRBV7-9 and TRBJ2-7; 8 bases line up with TRBD1. J was trimmed by 4 bases and V by 5 bases; bases with no gene match: 7. The CDR3 totals 14 residues. Germline V gene sequence: CDR1 SEHNR, CDR2 FQNEAQ (reference sequence). CDR3 bases: TGTGCCAGCAGCCCGATACAGGGGGTTTACGAGCAGTACTTC. This encodes CASSPIQGVYEQYF.

The gene calls are TRBV6-6 and TRBJ1-1; D is perhaps TRBD1 (5 bases). The length of the CDR3 is 12 residues. From germline, CDR1 is MNHNY and CDR2 SVGAGI (reference sequence). Between the trimmed V and J ends, which lost 5 bases and 8 bases, there was a span of 12 bases. CDR3 DNA: TGTGCCAGCAGTCAATTCCAGGGAGAAGCTTTCTTT. It encodes CASSQFQGEAFF.

Concerning this clone itself: Within the sample, other DNA sequences also encode this same CDR3. This chain links TRBV6-5 with TRBJ1-5; 7 nucleotides agree with TRBD1. The CDR3 extends over 15 amino acids. Germline V gene lookup returns CDR1 MNHEY and CDR2 SVGAGI. The V and J ends lost 8 bases and 0 bases, in that order; junction bases with no gene match: 7. This CDR3 is CASLWTGDSNQPQHF. The DNA for the CDR3 is TGTGCCAGCCTTTGGACAGGAGATAGCAATCAGCCCCAGCATTTT.

The chain is built from TRBV19 and TRBJ2-7; TRBD1 agrees at 7 bases. V shed 4 bases, J shed 6 bases, and the junction held 12 bases outside the gene matches. This CDR3 region has 15 residues. Germline loops: CDR1 LNHDA, CDR2 SQIVND (reference sequence). The CDR3 DNA reads as TGTGCCAGTAGTAAGGGACAGCCCATCCCTGGCGAGCAGTACTTC. Its translation: CASSKGQPIPGEQYF.

CDR3 sequence (DNA): TGTGCCAGTCACGGGACAGGGGGCTACAATGAGCAGTTCTTC. Protein product: CASHGTGGYNEQFF. The chain joins TRBV2 to TRBJ2-1; 11 bases are a match to TRBD1. Trimming took 9 bases from V and 3 from J; bases not matched to a gene: 4. This CDR3 is 14 amino acids long. Germline CDR1 reads SNHLY; CDR2 reads FYNNEI.

This clone was observed once. The chain couples TRBV6-6 to TRBJ2-5, with D possibly being TRBD2 (5 bases). The V and J ends lost 2 bases and 5 bases respectively, with 9 bases between them. This CDR3 is built from 13 residues. Germline assignment: CDR1 MNHNY and CDR2 SVGAGI (reference sequence). CDR3 coding DNA: TGTGCCAGCAGTTACGTAGCGATGGAGACCCAGTACTTC. This codes for CASSYVAMETQYF.